Reported below is one T cell receptor beta chain. This sample is drawn from a study of OX40 agonist ivuxolimab in advanced cancers. TCRdb's table, derived via immunoSEQ multiplex PCR, lists solely in-frame clones and lacks some. The sample consists of 50,000 to 70,000 clones, around 85% of them appearing once. V gave up 6 bases and J gave up 5 bases, with 7 bases separating them. Germline CDR1 reads MNHNY; CDR2 reads SVGAGI (reference sequence). This CDR3 contains 11 residues. This sample comprised CD4+ or CD8+ T cells sorted from blood, obtained in a trial of the OX40 agonist ivuxolimab. This receptor was obtained from an adult with an advanced solid tumor such as melanoma, head and neck, liver or kidney cancer. The chain is built from TRBV6-6 and TRBJ1-2; perhaps TRBD1 as D (6 bases). The CDR3 sequence: CASRTGYGYTF. Here the CDR3 DNA reads TGTGCCAGCAGGACAGGTTATGGCTACACCTTC.